This T cell receptor beta chain was obtained from a study of T cell responses to AZD1222 COVID-19 vaccine. General study findings and limits: Regions 160-218 and 743-854 held dominance among vaccine-associated CD4 TCRs, which spanned spike. Spike-specific TCR breadth rose after two AZD1222 doses, and depth rose as well.

Sequencing used immunoSEQ multiplex PCR; TCRdb keeps in-frame clones, though not all of them. Of roughly 150,000 clones listed, roughly nine tenths are singletons. As regards this clone: Antigen: not known.

Second-dose groups at about 4 or about 12 weeks were pooled. The clonotype comes from an adult who received the AZD1222 COVID-19 vaccine. The material was peripheral blood, obtained 28 days after the second AZD1222 dose.

CDR3 loop: CASSAGSSYNSPLHF. The DNA of the CDR3 is TGTGCCAGCAGCGCAGGGAGCTCCTATAATTCACCCCTCCACTTT. This sequence joins TRBV6-5 and TRBJ1-6, with TRBD1 as a possible D gene (5 bases). The V gene lost 6 bases and the J gene lost 0 bases, with 9 bases spanning the gap. The germline gives CDR1 MNHEY, CDR2 SVGAGI. CDR3 length: 15 amino acids.